This T cell receptor beta chain was retrieved from a study of T-cell memory formation after mild COVID-19. In germline, CDR1 is SGHTA, CDR2 FQGNSA. The CDR3 extends over 19 amino acids. Trimming removed 4 bases at V and 0 bases at J, with 19 bases between. Whole-study findings and limits: Among clones contracting day 15 to 85, CD4/CD8 was balanced, whereas later expanders leaned CD4+.

Comment on this clonotype: Its antigen is still unknown.

MiXCR, run by TCRdb on the 5' RACE reads, gives a single entry per CDR3 protein. Seen here are about 270,000 distinct CDR3 sequences, roughly 14% observed once, and the top ten hold 2% to 2.5%. The chain recombines TRBV7-2 with TRBJ1-6; a weak D match, TRBD1 (5 bases). Sequenced: PBMCs or a T cell subset sorted from them (not recorded which). This clonotype was obtained from an adult woman who had mild COVID-19 (a few samples of this study predate the infection). Cell type and time point are not known. In nucleotides, the CDR3 is TGTGCCAGCAGCTCCCCCTTCGACAGATCTTACTCCTATAATTCACCCCTCCACTTT. Translated: CASSSPFDRSYSYNSPLHF.